This T cell receptor (beta chain) was identified in a study of blood T cell repertoires in COVID-19. Enrollees, about 18 to 95 years old, lived in 24 US areas. TCRdb keeps only in-frame clones here, not all; method: immunoSEQ multiplex PCR. The sample lists 200,000 to 250,000 clones; around 89% were seen once. V was shortened by 6 bases and J by 10 bases, with 15 bases between the two germline ends. Germline CDR1 SEHNR, CDR2 FQNEAQ (reference sequence). There are 13 residues in the CDR3. The sequencing sample was made of PBMCs or T cells enriched from blood (not recorded which). The chain couples TRBV7-9 to TRBJ1-4; D is possibly TRBD1 (5 bases). This sequence originates from a woman in her thirties who had recovered from COVID-19. DNA for the CDR3: TGTGCCAGCAGTCCCGCGGGGGAGGGAAAACTGTTTTTT. Amino acids: CASSPAGEGKLFF.